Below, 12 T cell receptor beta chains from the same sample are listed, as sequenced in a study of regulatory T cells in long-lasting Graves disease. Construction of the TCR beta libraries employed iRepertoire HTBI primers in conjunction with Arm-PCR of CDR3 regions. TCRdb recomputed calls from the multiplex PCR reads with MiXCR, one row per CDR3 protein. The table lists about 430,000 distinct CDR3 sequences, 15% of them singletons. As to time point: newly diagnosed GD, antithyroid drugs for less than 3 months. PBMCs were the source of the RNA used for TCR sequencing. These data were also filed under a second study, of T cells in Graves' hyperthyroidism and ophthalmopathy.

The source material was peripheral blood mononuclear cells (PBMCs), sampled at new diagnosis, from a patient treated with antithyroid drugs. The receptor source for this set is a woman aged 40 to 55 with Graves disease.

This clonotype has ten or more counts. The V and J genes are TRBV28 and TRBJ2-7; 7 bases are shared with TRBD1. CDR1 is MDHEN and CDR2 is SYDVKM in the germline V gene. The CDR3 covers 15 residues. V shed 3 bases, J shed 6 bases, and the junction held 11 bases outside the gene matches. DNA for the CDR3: TGTGCCAGCAGTTTCCAGGGACAGACTATCATCGAGCAGTACTTC. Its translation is CASSFQGQTIIEQYF.

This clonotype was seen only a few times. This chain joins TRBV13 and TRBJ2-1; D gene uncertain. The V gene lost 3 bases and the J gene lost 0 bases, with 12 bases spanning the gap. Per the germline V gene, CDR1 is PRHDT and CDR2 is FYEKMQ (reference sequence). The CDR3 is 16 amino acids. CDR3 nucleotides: TGTGCCAGCAGCTTGGGTGCGGAGAGCTCCTACAATGAGCAGTTCTTC. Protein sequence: CASSLGAESSYNEQFF.

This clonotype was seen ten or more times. For the CDR3, the DNA is TGTGCCAGCAGTCTACTAGCGGCGAGCTCCTACGAGCAGTACTTC. It codes for CASSLLAASSYEQYF. This chain connects TRBV12-3 or TRBV12-4 to TRBJ2-7; 8 bases align to TRBD2. Trimming removed 5 bases from V and 0 bases from J; junction bases left unmatched: 6. The CDR3 has 15 residues.

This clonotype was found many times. The CDR3 DNA reads as TGTGCCAGTAGTATACAGGGGGCGGGCACTGAAGCTTTCTTT. As protein: CASSIQGAGTEAFF. This sequence joins TRBV19 and TRBJ1-1; 8 bases are a match to TRBD1. V lost 2 bases to trimming and J lost 4 bases; unmatched junction nucleotides: 3. Germline assignment: CDR1 LNHDA and CDR2 SQIVND (reference sequence). The CDR3 contains 14 residues. Looking up the rest from reference TRBV19 and TRBJ1-1 gives the full variable domain: DGGITQSPKYLFRKEGQNVTLSCEQNLNHDAMYWYRQDPGQGLRLIYYSQIVNDFQKGDIAEGYSVSREKKESFPLTVTSAQKNPTAFYLCASSIQGAGTEAFFGQGTRLTVV.

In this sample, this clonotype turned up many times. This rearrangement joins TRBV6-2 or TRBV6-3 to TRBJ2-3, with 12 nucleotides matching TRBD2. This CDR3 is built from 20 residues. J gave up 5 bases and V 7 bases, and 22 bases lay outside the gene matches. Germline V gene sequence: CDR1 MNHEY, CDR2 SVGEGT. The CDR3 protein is CASTLVLTKRLAGDGDTQYF. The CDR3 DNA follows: TGTGCCAGCACCCTGGTGCTGACTAAGAGACTAGCGGGAGATGGAGATACGCAGTATTTT.

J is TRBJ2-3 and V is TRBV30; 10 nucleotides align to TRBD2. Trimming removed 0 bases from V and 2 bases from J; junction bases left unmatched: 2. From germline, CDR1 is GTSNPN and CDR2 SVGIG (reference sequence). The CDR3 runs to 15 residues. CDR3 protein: CAWSVLAGTTDTQYF. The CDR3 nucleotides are TGTGCCTGGAGTGTACTAGCGGGAACCACAGATACGCAGTATTTT. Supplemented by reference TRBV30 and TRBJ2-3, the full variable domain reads SQTIHQWPATLVQPVGSPLSLECTVEGTSNPNLYWYRQAAGRGLQLLFYSVGIGQISSEVPQNLSASRPQDRQFILSSKKLLLSDSGFYLCAWSVLAGTTDTQYFGPGTRLTVL.

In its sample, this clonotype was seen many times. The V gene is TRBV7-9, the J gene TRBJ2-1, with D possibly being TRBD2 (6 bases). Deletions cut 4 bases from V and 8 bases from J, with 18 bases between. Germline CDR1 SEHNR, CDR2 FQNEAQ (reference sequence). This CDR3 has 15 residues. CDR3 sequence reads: CASSSPGRPWDEQFF. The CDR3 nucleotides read TGTGCCAGCAGCTCGCCCGGGAGACCCTGGGATGAGCAGTTCTTC.

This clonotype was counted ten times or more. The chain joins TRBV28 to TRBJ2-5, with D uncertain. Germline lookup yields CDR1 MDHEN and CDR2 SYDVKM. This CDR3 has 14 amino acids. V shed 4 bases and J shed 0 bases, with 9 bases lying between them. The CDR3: CASSSLDDQETQYF. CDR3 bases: TGTGCCAGCAGTTCGTTGGACGACCAAGAGACCCAGTACTTC. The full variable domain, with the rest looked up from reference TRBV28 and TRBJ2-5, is DVKVTQSSRYLVKRTGEKVFLECVQDMDHENMFWYRQDPGLGLRLIYFSYDVKMKEKGDIPEGYSVSREKKERFSLILESASTNQTSMYLCASSSLDDQETQYFGPGTRLLVL.

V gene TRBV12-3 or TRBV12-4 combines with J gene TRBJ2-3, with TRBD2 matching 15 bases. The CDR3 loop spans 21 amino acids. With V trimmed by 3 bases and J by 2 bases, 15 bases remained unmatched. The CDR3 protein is CASSFRSAHGLAGGPTDTQYF. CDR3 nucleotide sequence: TGTGCCAGCAGTTTTCGGTCAGCCCACGGACTAGCGGGAGGGCCCACAGATACGCAGTATTTT.

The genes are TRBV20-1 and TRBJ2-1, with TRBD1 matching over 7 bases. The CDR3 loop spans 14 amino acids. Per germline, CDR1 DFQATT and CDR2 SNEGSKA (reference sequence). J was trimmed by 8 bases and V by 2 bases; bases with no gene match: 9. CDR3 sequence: CSARNRDSLDEQFF. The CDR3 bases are TGCAGTGCTAGAAACCGGGACAGCCTCGATGAGCAGTTCTTC.

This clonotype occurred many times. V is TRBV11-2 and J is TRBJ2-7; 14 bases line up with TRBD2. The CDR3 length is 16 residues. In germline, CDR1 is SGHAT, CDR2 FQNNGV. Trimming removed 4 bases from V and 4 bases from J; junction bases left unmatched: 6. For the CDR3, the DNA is TGTGCCAGCAGCTCACAAGGGACTAGCGGGAGTTACGAGCAGTACTTC. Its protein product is CASSSQGTSGSYEQYF.

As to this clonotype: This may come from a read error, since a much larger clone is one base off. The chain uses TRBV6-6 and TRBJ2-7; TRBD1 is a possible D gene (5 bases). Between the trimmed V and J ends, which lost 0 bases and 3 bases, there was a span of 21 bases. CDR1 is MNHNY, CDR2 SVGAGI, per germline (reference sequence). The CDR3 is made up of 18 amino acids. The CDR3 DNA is TGTGCCAGCAGTTACTCGATATGGGGCGCGTCCAGCTTCTACGAGCAGTACTTC. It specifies CASSYSIWGASSFYEQYF.